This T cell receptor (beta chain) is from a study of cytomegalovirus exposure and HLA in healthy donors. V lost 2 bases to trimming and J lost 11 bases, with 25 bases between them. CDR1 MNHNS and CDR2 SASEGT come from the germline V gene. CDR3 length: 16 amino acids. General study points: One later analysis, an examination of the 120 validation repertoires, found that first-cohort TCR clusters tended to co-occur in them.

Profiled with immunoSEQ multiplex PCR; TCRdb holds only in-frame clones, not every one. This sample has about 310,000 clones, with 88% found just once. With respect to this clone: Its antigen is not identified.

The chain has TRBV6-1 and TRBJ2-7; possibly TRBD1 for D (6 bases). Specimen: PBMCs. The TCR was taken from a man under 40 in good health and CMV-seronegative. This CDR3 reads CASSEYGTGMETREYF. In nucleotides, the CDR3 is TGTGCCAGCAGTGAATACGGAACAGGGATGGAGACGAGGGAGTACTTC.